This T cell receptor (beta chain) was sequenced in a study of T cell responses to AZD1222 COVID-19 vaccine. Study information: Second doses that came at about 4 or about 12 weeks were put together.

The CDR3 consists of 16 residues. Germline V gene lookup returns CDR1 SNHLY and CDR2 FYNNEI. V gave up 2 bases and J gave up 1 base, with 14 bases separating them. Study-level results: Spike-specific TCR depth and breadth grew after two AZD1222 doses. The study found vaccine-associated CD4 TCRs spanning spike, dominant at 160-218 and 743-854. There were mostly white British donors and more females than males, and clonal diversity was possibly underestimated.

As concerns this clone: What it recognizes is unknown.

Method: immunoSEQ multiplex PCR; TCRdb's copy keeps in-frame clones and lacks some. This sample has approximately 130,000 clones, with around 93% found just once. The chain joins TRBV2 to TRBJ1-1; possibly TRBD1 for D (6 bases). The sequences come from peripheral blood, collected on day 0 of AZD1222 vaccination. This TCR came from an adult in good health. CDR3 in DNA: TGTGCCAGCAGTGAACGTGTGGGGGGCGGGAACACTGAAGCTTTCTTT. This sequence encodes CASSERVGGGNTEAFF.